The T cell receptor (beta chain) described here comes from a study of beta chain features in type 1 diabetes. Across the whole study: There was similarity between patients and healthy donors in age, gender and cell yields. The study, taken as a whole, reports: Type 1 diabetes patients had TCRB CDR3s that were shorter (moderately but significantly so) in all four CD4+ subsets.

The CDR3 runs 15 residues. V lost 8 bases, J lost 5 bases, and 12 bases stayed unmatched. Looked up from germline, CDR1 is SQVTM and CDR2 is ANQGSEA. About this clone: Its antigen is undetermined.

Expressed TCRB transcripts were sequenced because the isolated RNA had all been reverse transcribed beforehand. Generated by immunoSEQ multiplex PCR, the TCRdb table keeps only in-frame clones and is missing some. The sample contains 150,000 to 200,000 clones, 50% to 70% of which appear only once. The V gene is TRBV29-1, the J gene TRBJ2-1; 10 bases line up with TRBD1. The sample comprised naive CD4+ T cells from blood. The TCR was taken from a man aged 25 to 45 with type 1 diabetes. The CDR3 spells CSLTGAGQGNNEQFF. CDR3 in DNA: TGCAGCCTAACTGGGGCGGGACAGGGGAACAATGAGCAGTTCTTC.